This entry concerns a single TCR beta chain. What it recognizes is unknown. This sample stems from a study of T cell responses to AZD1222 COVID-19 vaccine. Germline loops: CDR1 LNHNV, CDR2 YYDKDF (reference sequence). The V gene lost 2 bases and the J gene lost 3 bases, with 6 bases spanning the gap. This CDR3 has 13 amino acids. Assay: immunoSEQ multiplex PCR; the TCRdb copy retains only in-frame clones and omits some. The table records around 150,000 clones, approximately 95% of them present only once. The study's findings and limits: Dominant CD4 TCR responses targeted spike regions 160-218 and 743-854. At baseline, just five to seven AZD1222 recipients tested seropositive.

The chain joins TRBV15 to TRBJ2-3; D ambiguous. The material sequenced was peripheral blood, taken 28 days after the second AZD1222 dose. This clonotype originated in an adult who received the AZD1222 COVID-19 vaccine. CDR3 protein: CATSRRWTDTQYF. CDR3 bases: TGTGCCACCAGCAGACGGTGGACAGATACGCAGTATTTT.